The 29 T cell receptor beta chains given below trace back to one sample, sequenced in a study of Graves' ophthalmopathy and Graves' hyperthyroidism. CDR3 regions of TCR beta were amplified from RNA transcripts. First-round RT-PCR used HTBI primers; second-round multiplex PCR followed. TCRdb called the multiplex PCR reads again in MiXCR, with one record for every CDR3 protein. The table has 650,000 to 900,000 distinct CDR3 sequences, 35% to 50% seen once. Sequencing was carried out using peripheral blood. Receptors originate from an adult man with Graves' ophthalmopathy.

This chain uses TRBV25-1 with TRBJ1-4; D may be TRBD1 (6 bases). Germline-derived CDR1 and CDR2 are MGHDK and SYGVNS. Trimming shortened V by 5 bases and J by 6 bases, and 16 bases separated the two germline ends. The CDR3 extends over 15 amino acids. The CDR3 DNA sequence: TGTGCCAGCAGTTCCCGGGACACGGGCGATGAAAAACTGTTTTTT. This sequence encodes CASSSRDTGDEKLFF.

This chain joins TRBV29-1 and TRBJ1-5; TRBD1 is a possible D gene (6 bases). V lost 4 bases and J 4 bases, leaving 26 bases between the germline ends. The length of the CDR3 is 18 residues. Germline CDR1 SQVTM, CDR2 ANQGSEA. The CDR3, as DNA: TGCAGCGTTGCGGGGACGGACAGCCTGAACCTAAGGAATCAGCCCCAGCATTTT. Its protein is CSVAGTDSLNLRNQPQHF. The variable domain in full, completed from reference TRBV29-1 and TRBJ1-5, reads SAVISQKPSRDICQRGTSLTIQCQVDSQVTMMFWYRQQPGQSLTLIATANQGSEATYESGFVIDKFPISRPNLTFSTLTVSNMSPEDSSIYLCSVAGTDSLNLRNQPQHFGDGTRLSIL.

This clonotype has only a few counts. The chain recombines TRBV19 with TRBJ1-4, with D unresolved. The CDR3 has 16 residues. Deletions cut 6 bases from V and 4 bases from J, with 18 bases between. Per germline, CDR1 LNHDA and CDR2 SQIVND (reference sequence). Here the CDR3 reads CASSPTRDIHNEKLFF. CDR3 DNA sequence: TGTGCCAGTAGCCCCACCCGGGATATACATAATGAAAAACTGTTTTTT.

This clonotype has just a few counts. This rearrangement joins TRBV7-2 to TRBJ1-4, with 7 bases that match TRBD1. The CDR3 has 15 amino acids. V was clipped by 2 bases and J by 8 bases; unmatched bases: 8. Germline values: CDR1 SGHTA, CDR2 FQGNSA. CDR3 DNA: TGTGCCAGCAGCTTATCCCGACAGGGAAGGGAAAAACTGTTTTTT. Translation gives CASSLSRQGREKLFF. Drawing the rest from reference TRBV7-2 and TRBJ1-4, the complete variable domain is GAGVSQSPSNKVTEKGKDVELRCDPISGHTALYWYRQSLGQGLEFLIYFQGNSAPDKSGLPSDRFSAERTGGSVSTLTIQRTQQEDSAVYLCASSLSRQGREKLFFGSGTQLSVL.

This clonotype turned up a few times. The V call is TRBV12-3 or TRBV12-4, the J call TRBJ2-7; 8 bases match TRBD1. V lost 6 bases to trimming and J lost 1 base; unmatched junction nucleotides: 2. The CDR3 is 13 residues long. The DNA of the CDR3 is TGTGCCAGCAGACGGACAGGGTCCTACGAGCAGTACTTC. Residues: CASRRTGSYEQYF.

Note on this clonotype: Since the CDR3 does not end with the conserved phenylalanine or tryptophan, this likely comes from a read error. J is TRBJ2-5 and V is TRBV9; TRBD2 is a possible D gene (7 bases). Trimming took 0 bases from V and 2 from J, leaving 17 bases between them. CDR3 length equals 17 residues. Looked up from germline, CDR1 is SGDLS and CDR2 is YYNGEE. The CDR3 protein is CASSVAGGAFQQETQYC. The DNA of the CDR3 is TGTGCCAGCAGCGTAGCGGGGGGCGCGTTCCAACAAGAGACCCAGTACTGC.

This clonotype was seen many times. The DNA of the CDR3 is TGTGCCAGCAGCTTAGCCCAGGTAACCACTGAAGCTTTCTTT. This encodes CASSLAQVTTEAFF. V usage is TRBV7-9 and J usage is TRBJ1-1; D unresolved. V was shortened by 0 bases and J by 4 bases, with 9 bases between the two germline ends. The CDR3 loop spans 14 amino acids. From germline, CDR1 is SEHNR and CDR2 FQNEAQ (reference sequence).

This clonotype was picked up many times. This sequence joins TRBV7-9 and TRBJ1-1; D remains ambiguous. V was trimmed by 5 bases and J by 1 base, leaving 8 bases between them. CDR3 size: 13 residues. CDR1 is SEHNR, CDR2 FQNEAQ, per germline (reference sequence). Written as DNA, the CDR3 is TGTGCCAGCAGCCCCACTTGGAACACTGAAGCTTTCTTT. Protein product: CASSPTWNTEAFF.

V gene TRBV9 combines with J gene TRBJ2-7; a weak D match, TRBD1 (6 bases). CDR3 length equals 14 residues. Germline V gene sequence: CDR1 SGDLS, CDR2 YYNGEE. The V end lost 4 bases, the J end lost 2 bases, and 13 bases lay between the germline ends. The CDR3 DNA reads TGTGCCAGCAGCCACTCGGACAGAACCTACGAGCAGTACTTC. Its translation: CASSHSDRTYEQYF.

As regards this clonotype: A much larger clone lies a single base off, so this may be a read error. The gene calls are TRBV19 and TRBJ1-1; TRBD1 aligns across 8 bases. This CDR3 comprises 13 residues. The V gene's germline CDR1 is LNHDA and CDR2 SQIVND (reference sequence). The CDR3 is CAGRWTGYTEAFF. In DNA, the CDR3 is TGTGCCGGTAGATGGACAGGGTACACTGAAGCTTTCTTT.

The chain recombines TRBV25-1 with TRBJ2-2; D unclear. CDR3 length equals 15 residues. V was cut by 11 bases and J by 0 bases, with 16 bases left in between. CDR1 and CDR2 (germline): MGHDK, SYGVNS. This chain's CDR3 is CAWSVLVTNTGELFF. The CDR3 coding sequence is TGTGCCTGGAGTGTTCTTGTTACGAACACCGGGGAGCTGTTTTTT.

In this sample, this clonotype turned up once. The chain joins TRBV6-1 to TRBJ2-7; D might be TRBD1 or TRBD2, each matching 5 bases. The germline V gene has CDR1 MNHNS and CDR2 SASEGT. V lost 8 bases and J lost 6, with 14 bases in between. The CDR3 loop spans 12 amino acids. The CDR3 DNA reads as TGTGCCAGCGCAGAGGGACGGGGCGAGCAGTACTTC. This sequence encodes CASAEGRGEQYF.

The V gene is TRBV20-1, the J gene TRBJ2-5; the match to TRBD2 covers 10 bases. Looked up from germline, CDR1 is DFQATT and CDR2 is SNEGSKA (reference sequence). V was clipped by 1 base and J by 4 bases; unmatched bases: 6. The CDR3 length is 15 residues. The CDR3 bases are TGCAGTGCTAGAGGGCTAGCGGGAGTGGGAGAGACCCAGTACTTC. Residues: CSARGLAGVGETQYF.

The rearrangement joins TRBV5-4 to TRBJ2-7; TRBD1 or TRBD2 may be the D gene (5 bases each). CDR3 length equals 13 residues. The germline V gene has CDR1 SGHNT and CDR2 YYREEE (reference sequence). The V end was cut by 2 bases, the J end by 5 bases, with 11 bases between. The CDR3 is CASSFVGVNEQYF. CDR3 in DNA: TGTGCCAGCAGCTTCGTGGGGGTGAACGAGCAGTACTTC.

As for this clonotype: The junction and the germline gene differ at one end; a read error may be behind it. The rearrangement joins TRBV7-9 to TRBJ2-2, with D unclear. Germline V lookup: CDR1 SEHNR, CDR2 FQNEAQ (reference sequence). CDR3 length equals 13 residues. The CDR3 loop reads CAGSLEYIGELFF. DNA for the CDR3: TGTGCCGGCAGCTTGGAATACATCGGGGAGCTGTTTTTT. The variable domain in full, with the rest retrieved from reference TRBV7-9 and TRBJ2-2, is DTGVSQNPRHKITKRGQNVTFRCDPISEHNRLYWYRQTLGQGPEFLTYFQNEAQLEKSRLLSDRFSAERPKGSFSTLEIQRTEQGDSAMYLCAGSLEYIGELFFGEGSRLTVL.

This chain connects TRBV2 to TRBJ1-2; 7 bases line up with TRBD1. J gave up 8 bases and V 1 base, and 10 bases lay outside the gene matches. Germline V gene data show CDR1 as SNHLY and CDR2 as FYNNEI. This CDR3 spans 15 amino acids. CDR3 loop: CASSEVKGAESGYTF. In DNA, the CDR3 is TGTGCCAGCAGTGAAGTAAAGGGGGCCGAATCGGGCTACACCTTC.

Ten or more counts support this clonotype. The chain recombines TRBV29-1 with TRBJ2-7; TRBD1 might be the D (6 bases). This CDR3 is built from 12 residues. The V end was cut by 6 bases, the J end by 2 bases, with 11 bases between. Germline V gene sequence: CDR1 SQVTM, CDR2 ANQGSEA. DNA for the CDR3: TGCAGCGTACGACAGGTCGCCTACGAGCAGTACTTC. It codes for CSVRQVAYEQYF.

This clonotype was counted at least ten times. V and J are TRBV20-1 and TRBJ1-6; weak D call: TRBD1 (5 bases). V lost 6 bases, J lost 10 bases, and 16 bases lay in between. The germline CDR1 and CDR2 sequences are DFQATT and SNEGSKA (reference sequence). The CDR3 loop spans 13 amino acids. The CDR3 coding sequence is TGCAGTGCGAGGGGCCTGGAGGAATCACCCCTCCACTTT. It encodes CSARGLEESPLHF.

CDR3 nucleotides: TGTGCCAGCAGTATTGCAGGGAACGGAAACACCATATATTTT. Translating gives CASSIAGNGNTIYF. V and J are TRBV6-5 and TRBJ1-3, with D tentatively TRBD1 (5 bases). Germline loops: CDR1 MNHEY, CDR2 SVGAGI. This CDR3 region has 14 residues. Trimming took 5 bases from V and 4 from J, leaving 12 bases between them.

Worth noting for this clonotype: A junction end diverges from the germline sequence, so it may reflect a read error. The rearrangement joins TRBV2 to TRBJ1-3; a weak D match, TRBD1 (6 bases). This CDR3 comprises 15 residues. Germline V lookup: CDR1 SNHLY, CDR2 FYNNEI. DNA of the CDR3: TGTGCTAGCAGTGATAACAGGGCAACTGGCTACACCATATATTTT. This encodes CASSDNRATGYTIYF.

This clonotype was recorded a few times. The V call is TRBV6-1, the J call TRBJ2-5; 7 bases align to TRBD1. Germline V gives CDR1 MNHNS, CDR2 SASEGT. The V segment lost 5 bases and the J segment 2 bases; nucleotides outside the gene matches: 5. The CDR3 length is 14 residues. The DNA of the CDR3 is TGTGCCAGCAGTAAGTGGACAGGTCAAGAGACCCAGTACTTC. This gives the protein CASSKWTGQETQYF.

The rearrangement uses TRBV15 and TRBJ2-2; tentative D call: TRBD2 (6 bases). The V gene lost 0 bases and the J gene lost 2 bases, with 10 bases spanning the gap. The CDR3 has 16 amino acids. Germline CDR1 is LNHNV and CDR2 is YYDKDF (reference sequence). Here the CDR3 reads CATSRDNGGNTGELFF. The DNA for the CDR3 is TGTGCCACCAGCAGAGATAACGGGGGTAACACCGGGGAGCTGTTTTTT.

This clonotype has a count of ten or more. The chain uses TRBV10-3 and TRBJ1-6, with D hard to call. With 0 bases removed from V and 8 bases from J, the gap between germline ends came to 5 bases. Germline-derived CDR1 and CDR2 are ENHRY and SYGVKD. The CDR3 is 13 residues long. CDR3 sequence reads: CAISESRDSPLHF. CDR3 nucleotide sequence: TGTGCCATCAGTGAGTCGAGAGATTCACCCCTCCACTTT.

The CDR3 nucleotides are TGTGCCATCGCTAGCTACGGGGAGCAGTACTTC. Amino acid sequence: CAIASYGEQYF. The gene calls are TRBV10-3 and TRBJ2-7; possibly TRBD2 for D (5 bases). Trimming removed 8 bases from V and 7 bases from J, with 12 bases in between. The CDR3 runs to 11 residues. From germline, CDR1 is ENHRY and CDR2 SYGVKD.

The V gene is TRBV29-1, the J gene TRBJ2-5, with D tentatively TRBD1 (5 bases). V lost 3 bases and J 5 bases, leaving 10 bases between the germline ends. CDR3 length: 12 residues. Looked up from germline, CDR1 is SQVTM and CDR2 is ANQGSEA. The CDR3 DNA follows: TGCAGCGTTGACTCGGCAGGGGAGACCCAGTACTTC. It is translated as CSVDSAGETQYF.

This clonotype turned up a few times. One base away lies a much larger clone, so this may be a sequencing read error. The rearrangement links TRBV7-9 to TRBJ1-6; 9 bases align to TRBD1. The CDR3 loop spans 14 amino acids. Germline V gives CDR1 SEHNR, CDR2 FQNEAQ (reference sequence). J lost 7 bases, V lost 5 bases, and 3 bases had no gene match. The CDR3 spells CASSRDRENSPLHF. Here the CDR3 DNA reads TGTGCCAGCAGCCGGGACAGGGAAAATTCACCCCTCCACTTT.

This clonotype was seen only a few times. The J gene is TRBJ2-2, the V gene TRBV10-3, with unresolved D. CDR1 is ENHRY, CDR2 SYGVKD, per germline. CDR3 size: 11 residues. V lost 10 bases to trimming and J lost 8 bases, with 11 bases between them. The CDR3 sequence: CASPGRGELFF. Here the CDR3 DNA reads TGTGCCAGCCCAGGCCGAGGGGAGCTGTTTTTT.

Comment on this clonotype: The germline gene is not matched at one end of the junction; a read error may be the cause. J is TRBJ1-2 and V is TRBV2, with D perhaps matching TRBD1 (6 bases). The germline V gene has CDR1 SNHLY and CDR2 FYNNEI. CDR3 size: 15 residues. The CDR3 reads CASNTVLAGGDGCTF. As DNA, the CDR3 is TGTGCCAGCAACACAGTTTTAGCCGGGGGCGACGGCTGCACCTTC.

This clonotype was counted at least ten times. This chain joins TRBV29-1 and TRBJ1-2; 7 bases align to TRBD1. Germline V lookup: CDR1 SQVTM, CDR2 ANQGSEA. Trimming removed 5 bases from V and 2 bases from J; junction bases left unmatched: 11. This CDR3 has 15 amino acids. In nucleotides, the CDR3 is TGCAGCGTTAGGGAGGACGGGACAGACAACTATGGCTACACCTTC. Amino acid sequence: CSVREDGTDNYGYTF.